These 30 T cell receptor beta chains share one sample of origin, sequenced in a study of cytotoxic CD8 clonotypes in ibrutinib-treated CLL. Profiled with immunoSEQ multiplex PCR; TCRdb holds only in-frame clones, not every one. Among 130,000 to 150,000 clones listed, about four fifths were seen once. The sample was PBMCs, taken after 12 months of ibrutinib treatment. These TCRs come from a human donor with chronic lymphocytic leukemia.

This chain links TRBV4-2 with TRBJ2-3; D could derive from TRBD1 or TRBD2 (6 bases each). The CDR3 covers 15 residues. The V end was cut by 0 bases, the J end by 10 bases, with 17 bases between. Per germline, CDR1 LGHNA and CDR2 YNFKEQ. The CDR3 DNA reads TGTGCCAGCAGCCAAGATAACGGGGGCGGGTACGCGCAGTATTTT. Translated, it gives CASSQDNGGGYAQYF.

This clone was detected only a few times. V is TRBV4-2 and J is TRBJ1-1, with 7 bases aligning to TRBD1. The V and J ends lost 4 bases and 4 bases, in that order; junction bases with no gene match: 9. This CDR3 comprises 15 residues. CDR1 and CDR2 from the germline V gene are LGHNA and YNFKEQ. As DNA, the CDR3 is TGTGCCAGCAGCCCCGCGACAGGGCTGAGCACTGAAGCTTTCTTT. Protein sequence: CASSPATGLSTEAFF.

The chain links TRBV5-4 to TRBJ2-1, with D unclear. The germline gives CDR1 SGHNT, CDR2 YYREEE (reference sequence). Trimming took 1 base from V and 9 from J, leaving 8 bases between them. This CDR3 region has 12 residues. The chain's CDR3 is CASSLPEGEQFF. The CDR3 DNA follows: TGTGCCAGCAGCTTGCCGGAAGGTGAGCAGTTCTTC.

The chain couples TRBV27 to TRBJ1-1; 8 bases fit TRBD1. Germline trimming cut 1 base from V and 5 bases from J; bases unmatched to any gene: 9. CDR1 MNHEY and CDR2 SMNVEV come from the germline V gene (reference sequence). The CDR3 length is 16 residues. CDR3 nucleotide sequence: TGTGCCAGCAGTTTATACCAGGGGGCGATAGGGACTGAAGCTTTCTTT. Its translation is CASSLYQGAIGTEAFF.

The chain carries TRBV7-9 and TRBJ1-1; the D is unclear. CDR1 and CDR2 from the germline V gene are SEHNR and FQNEAQ (reference sequence). Trimming removed 5 bases from V and 1 base from J, with 8 bases in between. CDR3 length: 13 residues. In DNA, the CDR3 is TGTGCCAGCAGCAAACAAGAGAACACTGAAGCTTTCTTT. As protein: CASSKQENTEAFF.

The V and J genes are TRBV7-2 and TRBJ1-4; TRBD1 matches 10 bases. From germline, CDR1 is SGHTA and CDR2 FQGNSA. CDR3 length: 14 residues. V was clipped by 6 bases and J by 8 bases; unmatched bases: 6. CDR3 in amino acids: CASRTGTGVEKLFF. In nucleotides, the CDR3 is TGTGCCAGCAGAACCGGGACAGGGGTAGAAAAACTGTTTTTT.

The chain uses TRBV11-2 and TRBJ2-1; 8 nucleotides align to TRBD1. The CDR3 has 14 amino acids. V lost 3 bases to trimming and J lost 7 bases; unmatched junction nucleotides: 5. Germline V CDR1 and CDR2: SGHAT, FQNNGV. CDR3 nucleotide sequence: TGTGCCAGCAGCTTGGGGACAGGACTTAATGAGCAGTTCTTC. Protein: CASSLGTGLNEQFF.

The rearrangement joins TRBV30 to TRBJ2-7; either TRBD1 or TRBD2 may supply D (6 bases each). This CDR3 region has 13 residues. V was clipped by 0 bases and J by 6 bases, with 12 bases between them. Germline loops: CDR1 GTSNPN, CDR2 SVGIG (reference sequence). CDR3 nucleotides: TGTGCCTGGAGTGTGGGGGGCCGGACCGAGCAGTACTTC. Translated: CAWSVGGRTEQYF.

The CDR3 bases are TGTGCCAGCAGTGAATCGGCCTTCATGAACACTGAAGCTTTCTTT. Protein sequence: CASSESAFMNTEAFF. The chain is built from TRBV25-1 and TRBJ1-1; no clear D. This CDR3 has 15 amino acids. Trimming took 1 base from V and 0 from J, leaving 9 bases between them. Per the germline V gene, CDR1 is MGHDK and CDR2 is SYGVNS.

V gene TRBV29-1 combines with J gene TRBJ1-1; TRBD1 matches 9 bases. This CDR3 contains 13 residues. With V trimmed by 7 bases and J by 2 bases, 5 bases remained unmatched. Germline V CDR1 and CDR2: SQVTM, ANQGSEA. This chain's CDR3 is CSAWGQGNTEAFF. The CDR3 DNA reads as TGCAGCGCCTGGGGACAGGGTAACACTGAAGCTTTCTTT.

V and J are TRBV14 and TRBJ2-5; unclear D gene. This CDR3 is 15 amino acids long. CDR1 is SGHDN, CDR2 FVKESK, per germline. Trimming shortened V by 4 bases and J by 2 bases, and 14 bases separated the two germline ends. The CDR3 DNA follows: TGTGCCAGCAGCCCGACACGAACGAGTCAAGAGACCCAGTACTTC. It codes for CASSPTRTSQETQYF.

The V call is TRBV5-1, the J call TRBJ2-3; 7 bases are a match to TRBD2. Trimming cost V 4 bases and J 0 bases; bases outside gene matches: 5. CDR3 length: 15 amino acids. Germline CDR1 reads SGHRS; CDR2 reads YFSETQ. Here the CDR3 DNA reads TGCGCCAGCAGCAACAGCGGGGCCAGCACAGATACGCAGTATTTT. Translating gives CASSNSGASTDTQYF.

The chain has TRBV9 and TRBJ2-1; 12 bases match TRBD2. This CDR3 has 17 residues. V shed 2 bases and J 6 bases; nucleotides not matched to a gene: 9. Germline CDR1 is SGDLS and CDR2 is YYNGEE. The chain's CDR3 is CASSVPLAGGPANEQFF. CDR3 DNA: TGTGCCAGCAGCGTCCCCCTAGCGGGAGGGCCGGCCAATGAGCAGTTCTTC.

J is TRBJ2-3 and V is TRBV19; D is possibly TRBD1 (5 bases). V dropped 1 base and J dropped 0 bases, with 8 bases sitting between them. The CDR3 has 15 residues. Germline values: CDR1 LNHDA, CDR2 SQIVND (reference sequence). In nucleotides, the CDR3 is TGTGCCAGTAGTATAGCCGACAGCAGCACAGATACGCAGTATTTT. Protein: CASSIADSSTDTQYF.

The sample holds a few counts of this clone. V and J are TRBV6-4 and TRBJ1-5; D unresolved. Per germline, CDR1 MRHNA and CDR2 SNTAGT. The V end was cut by 3 bases, the J end by 1 base, with 7 bases between. The CDR3 is made up of 14 amino acids. The CDR3 loop is CASSEELSNQPQHF. The CDR3 DNA sequence: TGTGCCAGCAGTGAGGAGTTGAGCAATCAGCCCCAGCATTTT.

The V gene is TRBV2, the J gene TRBJ2-1, with 8 bases aligning to TRBD1. Per the germline V gene, CDR1 is SNHLY and CDR2 is FYNNEI. The CDR3 sequence is 16 residues long. J was trimmed by 4 bases and V by 5 bases; bases with no gene match: 10. The CDR3: CASSYGDRIPYNEQFF. The CDR3, as DNA: TGTGCCAGCAGTTACGGGGACAGGATTCCTTACAATGAGCAGTTCTTC.

The J gene is TRBJ2-7, the V gene TRBV7-9, with unresolved D. V was cut by 1 base and J by 2 bases, with 15 bases left in between. Germline CDR1 and CDR2: SEHNR and FQNEAQ (reference sequence). CDR3 length: 16 amino acids. CDR3 in DNA: TGTGCCAGCAGCTTAGGCGGTGGGGTCCTCGCCTACGAGCAGTACTTC. Protein: CASSLGGGVLAYEQYF.

This clone was found once. The V and J genes are TRBV4-3 and TRBJ1-2; the D gene is possibly TRBD1 (5 bases). The CDR3 is 14 residues long. V lost 4 bases and J lost 2, with 11 bases in between. Looked up from germline, CDR1 is LGHNA and CDR2 is YSLEER. The CDR3 here is CASSPRGGNYGYTF. CDR3 bases: TGCGCCAGCAGCCCGAGGGGCGGGAACTATGGCTACACCTTC.

The chain links TRBV2 to TRBJ1-1; 7 bases map to TRBD1. Unmatched junction bases numbered 4, after V lost 2 bases and J lost 1 base. This CDR3 contains 15 residues. Germline-derived CDR1 and CDR2 are SNHLY and FYNNEI. The CDR3: CASSEPGQSNTEAFF. CDR3 in DNA: TGTGCCAGCAGTGAACCGGGACAGTCGAACACTGAAGCTTTCTTT. Complete variable domain (other parts from reference TRBV2 and TRBJ1-1): EPEVTQTPSHQVTQMGQEVILRCVPISNHLYFYWYRQILGQKVEFLVSFYNNEISEKSEIFDDQFSVERPDGSNFTLKIRSTKLEDSAMYFCASSEPGQSNTEAFFGQGTRLTVV.

This chain joins TRBV28 and TRBJ2-7; the D gene is possibly TRBD1 (5 bases). Germline CDR1 reads MDHEN; CDR2 reads SYDVKM. V dropped 5 bases and J dropped 0 bases, with 8 bases sitting between them. This CDR3 contains 13 residues. The CDR3 is CASSLRVSYEQYF. The CDR3 DNA reads as TGTGCCAGCAGTCTCAGGGTCTCCTACGAGCAGTACTTC.

This clone was seen a few times. The V gene is TRBV6-1, the J gene TRBJ2-7; 8 nucleotides match TRBD1. This CDR3 comprises 16 residues. CDR1 and CDR2 (germline): MNHNS, SASEGT. V dropped 4 bases and J dropped 2; count of bases not matched to a gene: 10. In DNA form, the CDR3 reads TGTGCCAGCAGTGGCCCGGGACAGGCTACGACCTACGAGCAGTACTTC. Translating gives CASSGPGQATTYEQYF.

The genes are TRBV5-1 and TRBJ2-5, with 7 bases lining up with TRBD2. The junction had 6 bases not matched to a gene; V was cut back by 2 bases and J by 5 bases. This CDR3 is 14 amino acids long. Germline CDR1 and CDR2: SGHRS and YFSETQ. DNA for the CDR3: TGCGCCAGCAGCTTCGTATGGGGAGGGGAGACCCAGTACTTC. This gives the protein CASSFVWGGETQYF. Variable domain in full (rest from reference TRBV5-1 and TRBJ2-5): KAGVTQTPRYLIKTRGQQVTLSCSPISGHRSVSWYQQTPGQGLQFLFEYFSETQRNKGNFPGRFSGRQFSNSRSEMNVSTLELGDSALYLCASSFVWGGETQYFGPGTRLLVL.

The genes are TRBV28 and TRBJ1-5, with no clear D. This CDR3 is 12 amino acids long. Germline-derived CDR1 and CDR2 are MDHEN and SYDVKM. Deletions cut 5 bases from V and 16 bases from J, with 18 bases between. CDR3 sequence reads: CASSPPDKGTHF. CDR3 DNA: TGTGCCAGCAGTCCACCAGACAAGGGTACACATTTT.

This chain connects TRBV7-9 to TRBJ2-7; 9 bases match TRBD1. Per the germline V gene, CDR1 is SEHNR and CDR2 is FQNEAQ (reference sequence). V shed 4 bases and J 3 bases; nucleotides not matched to a gene: 4. CDR3 length equals 14 residues. CDR3 sequence reads: CASSSPGQGYEQYF. The CDR3 DNA is TGTGCCAGCAGCTCTCCGGGACAGGGCTACGAGCAGTACTTC. Complete variable domain (other parts from reference TRBV7-9 and TRBJ2-7): DTGVSQNPRHKITKRGQNVTFRCDPISEHNRLYWYRQTLGQGPEFLTYFQNEAQLEKSRLLSDRFSAERPKGSFSTLEIQRTEQGDSAMYLCASSSPGQGYEQYFGPGTRLTVT.

The genes are TRBV7-2 and TRBJ2-7; D gene ambiguous. This CDR3 is built from 14 residues. Germline V gives CDR1 SGHTA, CDR2 FQGNSA. V was cut by 1 base and J by 0 bases, with 7 bases left in between. In DNA, the CDR3 is TGTGCCAGCAGCTTAGAGTCGAACTCCTACGAGCAGTACTTC. Its protein is CASSLESNSYEQYF.

This clone was seen a single time. J is TRBJ1-2 and V is TRBV6-6; D may be TRBD1 (5 bases). The CDR3 runs 14 residues. CDR1 MNHNY and CDR2 SVGAGI come from the germline V gene (reference sequence). V was pared by 0 bases and J by 4 bases, with 9 bases between. CDR3 DNA: TGTGCCAGCAGTTACTCCAGGGCGGCCTATGGCTACACCTTC. It is translated as CASSYSRAAYGYTF.

The CDR3 region is CASTRPGSPYNEQFF. CDR3 DNA: TGTGCCAGCACCCGCCCCGGGAGCCCCTACAATGAGCAGTTCTTC. The chain employs TRBV28 and TRBJ2-1; possibly TRBD2 for D (6 bases). Trimming stripped 7 bases from V and 2 bases from J, with 15 bases between. The CDR3 runs to 15 residues. Per the germline V gene, CDR1 is MDHEN and CDR2 is SYDVKM.

V usage is TRBV7-2 and J usage is TRBJ1-1, with TRBD1 as a possible D gene (6 bases). Germline CDR1 SGHTA, CDR2 FQGNSA. Trimming removed 0 bases at V and 1 base at J, with 6 bases between. The CDR3 has 14 amino acids. The CDR3 DNA follows: TGTGCCAGCAGCTTAGCCAGGGGGAACACTGAAGCTTTCTTT. It is translated as CASSLARGNTEAFF.

V usage is TRBV7-2 and J usage is TRBJ1-1; TRBD1 is a possible D gene (5 bases). This CDR3 has 15 amino acids. Germline-derived CDR1 and CDR2 are SGHTA and FQGNSA. Deletions cut 2 bases from V and 5 bases from J, with 15 bases between. The CDR3 protein is CASSLLAWGSTEAFF. The CDR3 bases are TGTGCCAGCAGCTTACTTGCGTGGGGGAGTACTGAAGCTTTCTTT.

Concerning this clone itself: A read error may produce the germline difference seen at one junction end. The chain joins TRBV7-7 to TRBJ2-3; 7 bases align to TRBD2. This CDR3 comprises 14 residues. Germline V lookup: CDR1 SSHAT, CDR2 FNYEAQ (reference sequence). The CDR3 spells CASSAGLETDTQYF. In nucleotides, the CDR3 is TGTGCTAGCAGCGCCGGACTAGAGACAGATACGCAGTATTTT.